This TCR beta chain was identified during a study of T cell responses to AZD1222 COVID-19 vaccine. The study, taken as a whole, reports: AZD1222 recipients seropositive at baseline numbered only five to seven.

Remarks on this clone: The antigen remains undetermined.

CDR1 is SGHRS, CDR2 YFSETQ, per germline. This CDR3 is 12 amino acids long. V was shortened by 5 bases and J by 1 base, with 7 bases between the two germline ends. Assay used: immunoSEQ multiplex PCR; TCRdb lists only in-frame clones, some missing. Of about 85,000 clones listed, about 92% were seen once; the top ten hold approximately 3%. The starting material was peripheral blood, obtained on day 0 of AZD1222 vaccination. The receptor was derived from an adult in good health. This chain joins TRBV5-1 and TRBJ2-7; D uncertain. The CDR3 sequence: CASREQSYEQYF. The CDR3 DNA follows: TGCGCCAGCAGGGAACAGTCCTACGAGCAGTACTTC.